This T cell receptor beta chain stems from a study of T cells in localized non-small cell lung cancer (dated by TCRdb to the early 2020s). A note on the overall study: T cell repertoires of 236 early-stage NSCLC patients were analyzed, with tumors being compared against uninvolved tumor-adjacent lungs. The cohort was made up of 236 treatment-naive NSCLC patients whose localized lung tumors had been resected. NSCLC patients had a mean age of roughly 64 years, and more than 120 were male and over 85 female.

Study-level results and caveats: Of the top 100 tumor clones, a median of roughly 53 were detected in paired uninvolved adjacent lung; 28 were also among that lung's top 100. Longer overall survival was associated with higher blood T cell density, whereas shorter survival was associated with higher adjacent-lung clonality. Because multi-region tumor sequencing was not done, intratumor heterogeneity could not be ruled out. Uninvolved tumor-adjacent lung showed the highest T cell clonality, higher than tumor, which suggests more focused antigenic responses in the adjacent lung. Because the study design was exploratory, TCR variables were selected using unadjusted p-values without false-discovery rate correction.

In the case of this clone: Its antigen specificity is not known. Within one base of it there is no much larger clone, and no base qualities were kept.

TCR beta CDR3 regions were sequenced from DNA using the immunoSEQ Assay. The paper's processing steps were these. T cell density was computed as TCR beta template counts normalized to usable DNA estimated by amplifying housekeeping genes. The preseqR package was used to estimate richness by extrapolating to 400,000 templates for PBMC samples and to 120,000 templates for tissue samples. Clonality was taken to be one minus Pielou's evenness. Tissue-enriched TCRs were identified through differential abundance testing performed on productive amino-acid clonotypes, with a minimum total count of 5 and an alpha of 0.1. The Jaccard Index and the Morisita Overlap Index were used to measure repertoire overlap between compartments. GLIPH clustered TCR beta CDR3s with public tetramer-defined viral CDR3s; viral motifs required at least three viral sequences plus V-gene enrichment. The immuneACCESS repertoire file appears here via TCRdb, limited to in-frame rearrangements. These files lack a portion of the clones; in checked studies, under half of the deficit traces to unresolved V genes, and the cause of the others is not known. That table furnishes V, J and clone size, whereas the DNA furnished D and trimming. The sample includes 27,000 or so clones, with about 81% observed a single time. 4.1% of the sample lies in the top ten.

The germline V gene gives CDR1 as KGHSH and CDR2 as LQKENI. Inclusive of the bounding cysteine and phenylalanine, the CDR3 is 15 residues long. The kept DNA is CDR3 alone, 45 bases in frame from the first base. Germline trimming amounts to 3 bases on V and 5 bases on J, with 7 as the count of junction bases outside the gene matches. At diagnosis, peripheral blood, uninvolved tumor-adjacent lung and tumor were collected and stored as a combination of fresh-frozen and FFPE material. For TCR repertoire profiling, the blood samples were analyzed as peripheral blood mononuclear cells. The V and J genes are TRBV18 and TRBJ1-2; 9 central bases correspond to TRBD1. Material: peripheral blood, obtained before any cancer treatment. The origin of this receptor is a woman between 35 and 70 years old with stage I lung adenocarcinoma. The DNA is TGTGCCAGCTCACCCCGACAGGGGGAGTCGTATGGCTACACCTTC. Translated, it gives CASSPRQGESYGYTF.